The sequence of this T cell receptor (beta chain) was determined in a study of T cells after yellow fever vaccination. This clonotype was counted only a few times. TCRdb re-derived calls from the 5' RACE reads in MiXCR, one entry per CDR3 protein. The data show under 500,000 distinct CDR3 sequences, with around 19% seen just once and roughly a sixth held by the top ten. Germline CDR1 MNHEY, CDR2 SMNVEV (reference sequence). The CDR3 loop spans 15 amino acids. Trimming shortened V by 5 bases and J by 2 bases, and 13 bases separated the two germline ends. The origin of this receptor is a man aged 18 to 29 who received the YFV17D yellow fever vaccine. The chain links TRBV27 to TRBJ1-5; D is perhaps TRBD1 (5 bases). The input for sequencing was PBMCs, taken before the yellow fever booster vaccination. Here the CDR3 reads CASSPQGWGNQPQHF. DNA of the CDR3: TGTGCCAGCAGTCCCCAGGGATGGGGCAATCAGCCCCAGCATTTT.